The following is a TCR beta chain sequence with its context. The sample belongs to a study of blood T cell repertoires in COVID-19. The overall study: T cells, B-cell-depleted T cells, or PBMCs supplied cDNA or gDNA.

Authors' methods: Amplification of reference gene primers was used by the study to estimate nucleated cell counts. Using immunoSEQ multiplex PCR, the repertoire was profiled, and TCRdb retains in-frame clones only, with some absent. V and J calls and clone size are as listed in that table; D and trimming were resolved from the DNA. The sample has about 170,000 clones; 80% to 85% are singletons. The V segment lost 4 bases and the J segment 4 bases; nucleotides outside the gene matches: 7. The CDR3 is 15 amino acids. CDR1 and CDR2 from the germline V gene are SGHRS and YFSETQ. Sequencing used peripheral blood. The receptor comes from a human donor with acute or convalescent COVID-19. The donor label of this sample is uncertain. V is TRBV5-1 and J is TRBJ2-7; 11 bases are a match to TRBD1. This chain's CDR3 is CASSGGQGAQYEQYF. The CDR3 DNA reads as TGCGCCAGCAGCGGCGGACAGGGGGCGCAGTACGAGCAGTACTTC.